The clone carrying this T cell receptor beta chain showed up just a few times. These data are taken from a study of long-term antiretroviral therapy in people with HIV. CDR3 size: 17 residues. Germline assignment: CDR1 LGHNA and CDR2 YNFKEQ. The ends lost 4 bases at V and 2 bases at J; junction bases unmatched: 13. Version v3.0 of the immunoSEQ assay ran at survey level. The repertoire was sequenced with immunoSEQ multiplex PCR; TCRdb's copy has only in-frame clones and lacks some. The table shows roughly 12,000 clones, with around 79% occurring only once. The sequence came from a woman between 40 and 50 years old with HIV. The sample in question was unsorted PBMCs, obtained 0.8 years before starting antiretroviral therapy. The chain couples TRBV4-2 to TRBJ2-5; 7 bases line up with TRBD2. CDR3 residues: CASSPRVLAEIQETQYF. The DNA for the CDR3 is TGTGCCAGCAGCCCCCGAGTCCTAGCGGAAATTCAAGAGACCCAGTACTTC.